This TCR beta chain comes out of a study of T cell responses to AZD1222 COVID-19 vaccine. Regarding the study as a whole: Just a handful of people given AZD1222 tested seropositive at baseline. Spike regions recognized by vaccine-associated CD4 TCRs spanned the protein, led by 160-218 and 743-854.

The CDR3 contains 13 residues. The germline V gene encodes CDR1 SNHLY and CDR2 FYNNEI. Trimming shortened V by 6 bases and J by 7 bases, and 13 bases separated the two germline ends. In its sample, this clone was seen once. What it binds is not known. Here immunoSEQ multiplex PCR was the method, and the copy in TCRdb shows in-frame clones only, minus some. The data show over 150,000 clones, about 91% seen once. The chain employs TRBV2 and TRBJ1-5; unclear D gene. This receptor was identified in an adult in good health. Sequencing was performed on peripheral blood, taken on day 0 of MenACWY control vaccination. The CDR3 sequence is CASRDAGGQPQHF. The CDR3 DNA sequence: TGTGCCAGCAGAGATGCAGGAGGGCAGCCCCAGCATTTT.